This T cell receptor beta chain was captured in a study of shared clonotypes between healthy human individuals. General study results and limits: Compared with clonotypes that all four donors shared, non-shared clonotypes had lower generation probabilities.

Worth noting for this clone: Its antigen is undetermined.

The V gene lost 10 bases and the J gene lost 3 bases, with 6 bases spanning the gap. The CDR3 contains 10 residues. Germline loops: CDR1 MNHNS, CDR2 SASEGT. The run depth of the assay was deep. The material for each subset, its genomic DNA, was split evenly across several immunoSEQ plates. The input for sorted-subset replicate PCRs was approximately 200 ng DNA, around 30,000 T cell genomes. Assay used: immunoSEQ multiplex PCR; TCRdb lists only in-frame clones, some missing. Of 1,500,000 or so clones in the sample, roughly 96% were seen once. The receptor's source is a man under 40 in good health. Sequenced sample: naive CD4+ T cells sorted from blood. Described subset: CD45RA+ positively selected. The rearrangement joins TRBV6-1 to TRBJ2-5; the D is unclear. This chain's CDR3 is CATRKETQYF. DNA of the CDR3: TGTGCCACGAGAAAAGAGACCCAGTACTTC.